The next 6 T cell receptor beta chains were all read from a single sample in a study of CD8 T cells in ankylosing spondylitis. Study-wide points: Several highly homologous variants made up a TCR beta motif, and this motif appeared characteristic of ankylosing spondylitis blood.

Each CDR3 protein gets one entry after TCRdb re-called the 5' RACE reads with MiXCR. This table has approximately 550,000 distinct CDR3 sequences, about 13% appearing once. These receptors' targets are unknown. The sequencing input was blood, either unsorted or a sorted T cell fraction (not recorded which). The receptors come from a male donor with ankylosing spondylitis.

Here the CDR3 reads CASSPAADRNTEAFF. The CDR3, as DNA: TGTGCCAGCAGCCCAGCGGCAGATAGGAACACTGAAGCTTTCTTT. The chain couples TRBV3-1 to TRBJ1-1; D is ambiguous. Between the trimmed V and J ends, which lost 4 bases and 1 base, there was a span of 13 bases. Germline CDR1 reads LGHDT; CDR2 reads YNNKEL (reference sequence). The CDR3 runs to 15 residues.

The chain combines TRBV18 with TRBJ2-7; 9 bases align to TRBD2. CDR1 is KGHSH, CDR2 LQKENI, per germline. The CDR3 runs to 16 residues. With V trimmed by 2 bases and J by 0 bases, 5 bases remained unmatched. In nucleotides, the CDR3 is TGTGCCAGCTCACCATCATTAGCGGGAGTCTCCTACGAGCAGTACTTC. Protein sequence: CASSPSLAGVSYEQYF.

In its sample, this clonotype was seen many times. V and J are TRBV7-2 and TRBJ2-3; D is possibly TRBD2 (6 bases). CDR1 is SGHTA, CDR2 FQGNSA, per germline. CDR3 size: 15 residues. Trimming removed 2 bases at V and 0 bases at J, with 9 bases between. The CDR3 bases are TGTGCCAGCAGCTTAACGGGAGTGAGCACAGATACGCAGTATTTT. It is translated as CASSLTGVSTDTQYF.

This clonotype was detected ten times or more. The chain employs TRBV5-1 and TRBJ2-1, with D perhaps matching TRBD1 (6 bases). The CDR3 consists of 15 residues. V was cut by 7 bases and J by 2 bases, with 16 bases left in between. CDR1 and CDR2 (germline): SGHRS, YFSETQ. CDR3 protein: CASHAEGVPYNEQFF. As DNA, the CDR3 is TGCGCCAGCCACGCCGAGGGGGTCCCCTACAATGAGCAGTTCTTC.

The CDR3 reads CASSLERGGVQTQYF. CDR3 coding DNA: TGTGCCAGCAGCTTAGAGCGGGGGGGTGTCCAGACCCAGTACTTC. The J gene is TRBJ2-5, the V gene TRBV7-2, with TRBD2 identical over 10 bases. The V and J ends lost 1 base and 6 bases, in that order; junction bases with no gene match: 5. CDR3 size: 15 residues. Germline assignment: CDR1 SGHTA and CDR2 FQGNSA.

This clonotype was found a few times. The V and J genes are TRBV12-3 or TRBV12-4 and TRBJ1-2; weak D call: TRBD1 (6 bases). The CDR3 loop spans 15 amino acids. V was pared by 6 bases and J by 7 bases, with 21 bases between. CDR3 DNA: TGTGCCAGCAGCTCCGAGCGGGGGGGCGGGAGTGGCTACACCTTC. Translated: CASSSERGGGSGYTF.